Following are 21 T cell receptor beta chains from one sample sequenced in a study of human T cells and chemical hapten exposure. This sample's time point: patch test 1, 2 weeks after DPC sensitization. This sample's treatment: therapeutic diphenylcyclopropenone sensitization with weekly scalp DPC. Each CDR3 protein gets one entry after TCRdb re-called the RACE reads with MiXCR. The repertoire consists of roughly 160,000 distinct CDR3 sequences, with around 15% occurring once and the leading ten covering 1.5% to 2%. The sequencing used whole blood, collected in connection with sensitization to the hapten diphenylcyclopropenone (DPC). The receptor source for this set is a woman in her 30s with alopecia areata. Some clones in this sample may be carry-over from other donors' samples.

The chain is built from TRBV6-1 and TRBJ2-1; D remains unclear. This CDR3 region has 15 residues. Trimming stripped 3 bases from V and 4 bases from J, with 13 bases between. Germline assignment: CDR1 MNHNS and CDR2 SASEGT. The CDR3 here is CASSESANLYNEQFF. DNA of the CDR3: TGTGCCAGCAGTGAGTCTGCGAACCTTTACAATGAGCAGTTCTTC.

This clonotype has only a few counts. CDR3 sequence (DNA): TGCGCCAGCAGCCCGCCAGCAATAGTCGAGCAGTTCTTC. The encoded protein is CASSPPAIVEQFF. The chain carries TRBV5-1 and TRBJ2-1, with D uncertain. V lost 4 bases to trimming and J lost 10 bases, with 15 bases between them. Germline lookup yields CDR1 SGHRS and CDR2 YFSETQ. The CDR3 consists of 13 residues.

This clonotype has a handful of counts. This chain links TRBV5-1 with TRBJ2-3, with D perhaps matching TRBD1 (5 bases). Per germline, CDR1 SGHRS and CDR2 YFSETQ. The CDR3 length is 15 residues. Trimming removed 0 bases from V and 2 bases from J, with 10 bases in between. The CDR3 nucleotides are TGCGCCAGCAGCTTGGATCCAGGGAACACAGATACGCAGTATTTT. Its protein product is CASSLDPGNTDTQYF. Full variable domain (outside the CDR3, taken from reference TRBV5-1 and TRBJ2-3): KAGVTQTPRYLIKTRGQQVTLSCSPISGHRSVSWYQQTPGQGLQFLFEYFSETQRNKGNFPGRFSGRQFSNSRSEMNVSTLELGDSALYLCASSLDPGNTDTQYFGPGTRLTVL.

The genes are TRBV6-6 and TRBJ2-1; 11 bases map to TRBD2. Germline loops: CDR1 MNHNY, CDR2 SVGAGI (reference sequence). Trimming took 6 bases from V and 3 from J; bases not matched to a gene: 10. The CDR3 contains 17 residues. CDR3 coding DNA: TGTGCCAGCAGAGGTAGCGGGGGGGGCCTGAACTACAATGAGCAGTTCTTC. Translated, it gives CASRGSGGGLNYNEQFF.

The V and J genes are TRBV4-1 and TRBJ2-5, with D maybe TRBD1 (5 bases). This CDR3 contains 13 residues. The germline CDR1 and CDR2 sequences are MGHRA and YSYEKL. V lost 4 bases and J lost 2, with 8 bases in between. CDR3 DNA: TGCGCCAGCAGCCGGCCAGGGCAAGAGACCCAGTACTTC. Translating gives CASSRPGQETQYF.

The rearrangement links TRBV5-1 to TRBJ2-2, with TRBD2 matching over 9 bases. V shed 3 bases, J shed 0 bases, and the junction held 0 bases outside the gene matches. The length of the CDR3 is 15 residues. Germline V gene data show CDR1 as SGHRS and CDR2 as YFSETQ. The CDR3 sequence: CASSSSGANTGELFF. Here the CDR3 DNA reads TGCGCCAGCAGCTCTAGCGGGGCGAACACCGGGGAGCTGTTTTTT.

This clonotype was observed a few times. This rearrangement joins TRBV21-1 to TRBJ2-5; the table's D call, TRBD2, has no DNA check behind it. TRBV21-1 is a pseudogene. The CDR3 sequence is 16 residues long. The chain's CDR3 is CASSKIPSGVQETQYF. For the CDR3, the DNA is TGTGCCAGCAGCAAAATCCCTAGCGGGGTACAAGAGACCCAGTACTTC.

The V gene is TRBV29-1, the J gene TRBJ1-1; D call uncertain. CDR1 is SQVTM and CDR2 is ANQGSEA in the germline V gene. The CDR3 loop spans 11 amino acids. Trimming pared 7 bases from V and 1 base from J, leaving 7 bases between. CDR3 loop: CSGSENTEAFF. As DNA, the CDR3 is TGCAGCGGGTCAGAGAACACTGAAGCTTTCTTT.

Regarding this clonotype: Relative to the germline gene, one junction end is altered; a read error may explain this. The chain carries TRBV10-1 and TRBJ1-2; the D is unclear. The CDR3 sequence is 11 residues long. Germline CDR1 and CDR2: WNHNN and SYGVQD (reference sequence). CDR3 in amino acids: CASGDSLGYTF. The CDR3 DNA is TGCGCCAGCGGTGACTCGCTGGGCTACACCTTC.

V usage is TRBV28 and J usage is TRBJ2-3; the D is unclear. V was pared by 7 bases and J by 2 bases, with 13 bases between. Germline V gene lookup returns CDR1 MDHEN and CDR2 SYDVKM. The length of the CDR3 is 14 residues. The CDR3 reads CASTTGQDTDTQYF. The CDR3 DNA reads as TGTGCCAGCACCACCGGGCAGGACACAGATACGCAGTATTTT.

This clonotype was seen ten or more times. CDR3 sequence reads: CASSIGGNTEAFF. Written as DNA, the CDR3 is TGTGCCAGTAGTATTGGGGGGAACACTGAAGCTTTCTTT. The rearrangement links TRBV19 to TRBJ1-1, with a tentative D call TRBD1 (5 bases). Trimming took off 3 bases at V and 1 base at J, with 6 bases between the two ends. CDR3 size: 13 residues. From germline, CDR1 is LNHDA and CDR2 SQIVND (reference sequence).

The CDR3 sequence: CASSEPFYEQYF. In DNA, the CDR3 is TGTGCCAGCAGTGAGCCATTTTACGAGCAGTACTTC. V gene TRBV2 combines with J gene TRBJ2-7; D is uncertain. CDR3 length: 12 residues. CDR1 is SNHLY, CDR2 FYNNEI, per germline. V was shortened by 3 bases and J by 4 bases, with 7 bases between the two germline ends.

This clonotype was observed a few times. The CDR3 bases are TGTGCCAGCAGGCGGGGGTCCGGGGAGCTGTTTTTT. Its translation is CASRRGSGELFF. The chain couples TRBV6-2 or TRBV6-3 to TRBJ2-2; TRBD2 matches at 7 bases. V shed 6 bases, J shed 6 bases, and the junction held 1 base outside the gene matches. This CDR3 has 12 residues. Germline V gene lookup returns CDR1 MNHEY and CDR2 SVGEGT.

The chain uses TRBV10-3 and TRBJ2-5, with D unresolved. Trimming left V 3 bases short and J 5 bases short, with 16 bases between. The CDR3 contains 15 residues. Germline V gene sequence: CDR1 ENHRY, CDR2 SYGVKD. The CDR3 is CAISDPMRLRETQYF. The DNA of the CDR3 is TGTGCCATCAGTGACCCAATGCGGCTACGGGAGACCCAGTACTTC.

The chain recombines TRBV7-8 with TRBJ1-2; D might be TRBD1 (6 bases). There are 13 residues in the CDR3. Trimming pared 5 bases from V and 4 bases from J, leaving 11 bases between. Germline loops: CDR1 SGHVS, CDR2 FQNEAQ. In DNA, the CDR3 is TGTGCCAGCAGCAGGACAGCCTCCTATGGCTACACCTTC. Translating it yields CASSRTASYGYTF.

At least ten counts were recorded for this clonotype. The chain employs TRBV7-2 and TRBJ2-6, with D uncertain. The CDR3 is 12 amino acids. Germline values: CDR1 SGHTA, CDR2 FQGNSA. Deletions cut 5 bases from V and 2 bases from J, with 1 base between. Written as DNA, the CDR3 is TGTGCCAGCAGCACTGGGGCCAACGTCCTGACTTTC. Translating it yields CASSTGANVLTF.

This clonotype occurred a few times. The rearrangement joins TRBV7-9 to TRBJ1-2; a possible D gene is TRBD1 (5 bases). Deletions cut 3 bases from V and 2 bases from J, with 13 bases between. Germline values: CDR1 SEHNR, CDR2 FQNEAQ (reference sequence). This CDR3 comprises 15 residues. This chain's CDR3 is CASSFGRAINYGYTF. In DNA, the CDR3 is TGTGCCAGCAGCTTCGGCAGGGCTATCAACTATGGCTACACCTTC.

This clonotype appeared a few times. J is TRBJ2-6 and V is TRBV5-1, with D possibly TRBD2 on 6 matching bases. With 2 bases removed from V and 0 bases from J, the gap between germline ends came to 12 bases. The CDR3 is 17 residues long. Germline CDR1 and CDR2: SGHRS and YFSETQ. CDR3 amino acids: CASSFGEAPSGANVLTF. The CDR3 coding sequence is TGCGCCAGCAGCTTCGGGGAGGCGCCCTCTGGGGCCAACGTCCTGACTTTC.

This clonotype was seen only a few times. The chain carries TRBV28 and TRBJ1-1, with unresolved D. Germline CDR1 and CDR2: MDHEN and SYDVKM. V lost 6 bases to trimming and J lost 6 bases, with 17 bases between them. CDR3 length: 14 residues. CDR3 protein: CASRRRYNGPEAFF. The CDR3 DNA sequence: TGTGCCAGCAGACGTCGGTACAACGGCCCTGAAGCTTTCTTT.

The chain carries TRBV12-3 or TRBV12-4 and TRBJ1-5, with D perhaps matching TRBD1 (5 bases). Trimming shortened V by 1 base and J by 6 bases, and 10 bases separated the two germline ends. The length of the CDR3 is 14 residues. The CDR3 loop reads CASSLEAGSQPQHF. The CDR3 DNA reads as TGTGCCAGCAGTTTAGAGGCAGGGAGTCAGCCCCAGCATTTT.

On this clonotype itself: A much larger clonotype is one base distant, so this may be a read error. The chain joins TRBV7-8 to TRBJ1-5, with D tentatively TRBD1 (6 bases). This CDR3 is 14 amino acids long. Germline V CDR1 and CDR2: SGHVS, FQNEAQ. CDR3 sequence: CASSLARGNRPQHF. CDR3 bases: TGTGCCAGCAGCTTAGCGAGGGGGAATCGGCCCCAGCATTTT.